The source of this T cell receptor beta chain is a study of shared clonotypes between healthy human individuals. Study information: Each donor's CD4 naive and CD4 memory cells filled three plates apiece, CD8 naive two, and CD8 memory one. Study-level findings and limits: The four-donor shared clonotypes exceeded non-shared clonotypes in generation probability, with non-shared ones scoring lower.

Trimming pared 0 bases from V and 4 bases from J, leaving 13 bases between. Per germline, CDR1 SGHVS and CDR2 FQNEAQ. The CDR3 consists of 15 residues. Only CD45RO-negative cells positively selected for CCR7 counted as naive CD8 cells, so terminally differentiated effector memory CD45RA+ cells were excluded. The donor population consisted of healthy HIV-negative adults with no recent acute infections or vaccinations. Every donor, a Caucasian adult, lived in Nashville, Tennessee. The count of this clone is one. The antigen is undetermined. The protocol was immunoSEQ multiplex PCR, while the TCRdb copy is restricted to in-frame clones and leaves out a portion. The table lists around 600,000 clones, about 95% of them singletons.

The receptor comes from a woman younger than 45 in good health. The V gene is TRBV7-8, the J gene TRBJ2-7; unclear D gene. Material: naive CD8+ T cells sorted from blood. CDR3 in DNA: TGTGCCAGCAGCTTAGCGGCAGGAAAGATTTACGAGCAGTACTTC. Translated: CASSLAAGKIYEQYF.